One sample yielded the 17 T cell receptor beta chains listed below, sequenced in a study of blood T cell repertoires in COVID-19. Sequenced by immunoSEQ multiplex PCR; TCRdb stores in-frame clones only, minus some. Among around 160,000 clones listed, roughly 90% were seen once. Sequencing was done on a sample of PBMCs or T cells enriched from blood (not recorded which). The receptors here all came from a woman in her 30s with acute COVID-19.

This rearrangement joins TRBV27 to TRBJ1-1; a weak D match, TRBD1 (6 bases). Trimming left V 6 bases short and J 2 bases short, with 19 bases between. The V gene's germline CDR1 is MNHEY and CDR2 SMNVEV (reference sequence). This CDR3 has 16 residues. As DNA, the CDR3 is TGTGCCAGCAGCCGGAGACCCAACAGGGAAAACACTGAAGCTTTCTTT. Amino acid sequence: CASSRRPNRENTEAFF.

The rearrangement uses TRBV28 and TRBJ1-1; D gene unclear. The length of the CDR3 is 15 residues. V was trimmed by 2 bases and J by 0 bases, leaving 10 bases between them. The germline V gene encodes CDR1 MDHEN and CDR2 SYDVKM. The CDR3 loop is CASSLQEPMNTEAFF. The CDR3 coding sequence is TGTGCCAGCAGTTTACAGGAACCCATGAACACTGAAGCTTTCTTT.

This sequence joins TRBV6-5 and TRBJ1-2, with 7 bases lining up with TRBD1. V lost 11 bases and J lost 2; bases outside the gene matches: 11. The CDR3 length is 14 residues. Germline V gene sequence: CDR1 MNHEY, CDR2 SVGAGI. The CDR3 nucleotides are TGTGCCGCCTCCCGGACAGGCGAGAACTATGGCTACACCTTC. The encoded protein is CAASRTGENYGYTF.

V usage is TRBV11-2 and J usage is TRBJ2-1; a weak D match, TRBD1 (5 bases). V gave up 2 bases and J gave up 4 bases, with 9 bases separating them. This CDR3 region has 14 residues. The germline CDR1 and CDR2 sequences are SGHAT and FQNNGV. This chain's CDR3 is CASSLRQTYNEQFF. CDR3 bases: TGTGCCAGCAGCTTAAGACAGACATACAATGAGCAGTTCTTC.

CDR3 bases: TGCGCCAGCAGCCGGGGACTAGCGAAAGAGACCCAGTACTTC. It translates to CASSRGLAKETQYF. V usage is TRBV4-1 and J usage is TRBJ2-5; TRBD2 agrees at 10 bases. Germline-derived CDR1 and CDR2 are MGHRA and YSYEKL. V gave up 4 bases and J gave up 3 bases; unmatched junction bases: 2. There are 14 residues in the CDR3.

V is TRBV19 and J is TRBJ1-2; TRBD1 might be the D (6 bases). The V gene lost 5 bases and the J gene lost 7 bases, with 17 bases spanning the gap. Germline CDR1 reads LNHDA; CDR2 reads SQIVND (reference sequence). This CDR3 has 14 residues. CDR3 bases: TGTGCCAGTAGTTTTCCGGGACACAAGGGTGGCTACACCTTC. Translation: CASSFPGHKGGYTF.

This chain uses TRBV13 with TRBJ1-1; weak D call: TRBD1 (5 bases). The V and J ends lost 6 bases and 1 base respectively, with 12 bases between them. CDR1 PRHDT and CDR2 FYEKMQ come from the germline V gene (reference sequence). This CDR3 region has 14 residues. CDR3 coding DNA: TGTGCCAGCAGGTCGGGGGAACGGAACACTGAAGCTTTCTTT. As protein: CASRSGERNTEAFF. Full variable domain (missing parts from reference TRBV13 and TRBJ1-1): AAGVIQSPRHLIKEKRETATLKCYPIPRHDTVYWYQQGPGQDPQFLISFYEKMQSDKGSIPDRFSAQQFSDYHSELNMSSLELGDSALYFCASRSGERNTEAFFGQGTRLTVV.

The sample holds one count of this clone. The CDR3: CASSFEYDRLENTGELFF. The CDR3 coding sequence is TGTGCCAGCAGCTTTGAATACGACAGGCTTGAGAACACCGGGGAGCTGTTTTTT. The V call is TRBV7-9, the J call TRBJ2-2, with D perhaps TRBD1 (6 bases). Trimming took 3 bases from V and 1 from J, leaving 18 bases between them. The germline V gene has CDR1 SEHNR and CDR2 FQNEAQ (reference sequence). The CDR3 length is 18 residues.

The rearrangement uses TRBV11-3 and TRBJ2-6; D is perhaps TRBD1 (6 bases). In germline, CDR1 is SGHNT, CDR2 YENEEA. V dropped 1 base and J dropped 2 bases, with 12 bases sitting between them. The length of the CDR3 is 17 residues. CDR3 coding DNA: TGTGCCAGCAGCTTAGGCGCAGGGACAACTGGGGCCAACGTCCTGACTTTC. It codes for CASSLGAGTTGANVLTF.

CDR3 bases: TGTGCCAGCAGTTTTCCCTCAGGGAATGCTTTCTTT. Protein: CASSFPSGNAFF. The chain combines TRBV28 with TRBJ1-1; D is perhaps TRBD1 (5 bases). From germline, CDR1 is MDHEN and CDR2 SYDVKM. This CDR3 comprises 12 residues. V gave up 3 bases and J gave up 11 bases, with 13 bases separating them.

The J gene is TRBJ2-6, the V gene TRBV29-1, with TRBD1 matching over 7 bases. The CDR3 length is 14 residues. The V and J ends lost 6 bases and 0 bases, in that order; junction bases with no gene match: 2. Germline values: CDR1 SQVTM, CDR2 ANQGSEA. As DNA, the CDR3 is TGCAGCGTGGGACAGAGCTCTGGGGCCAACGTCCTGACTTTC. Encoded protein: CSVGQSSGANVLTF. The variable domain in full, with the rest retrieved from reference TRBV29-1 and TRBJ2-6, is SAVISQKPSRDICQRGTSLTIQCQVDSQVTMMFWYRQQPGQSLTLIATANQGSEATYESGFVIDKFPISRPNLTFSTLTVSNMSPEDSSIYLCSVGQSSGANVLTFGAGSRLTVL.

This chain links TRBV5-4 with TRBJ2-1; 11 nucleotides line up with TRBD2. V trimming: 3 bases; J trimming: 7 bases; junction bases outside the gene matches: 6. The CDR3 covers 15 residues. Germline CDR1 and CDR2: SGHNT and YYREEE (reference sequence). As DNA, the CDR3 is TGTGCCAGCAGCTACACTAGCGGGAGTGGGAATGAGCAGTTCTTC. Its translation is CASSYTSGSGNEQFF. Complete variable domain (other parts from reference TRBV5-4 and TRBJ2-1): ETGVTQSPTHLIKTRGQQVTLRCSSQSGHNTVSWYQQALGQGPQFIFQYYREEENGRGNFPPRFSGLQFPNYSSELNVNALELDDSALYLCASSYTSGSGNEQFFGPGTRLTVL.

The rearrangement links TRBV6-2 or TRBV6-3 to TRBJ2-7; no clear D. The germline V gene has CDR1 MNHEY and CDR2 SVGEGT. The ends were cut back, 2 bases at V and 1 base at J, with 9 bases in the middle. This CDR3 contains 14 residues. The CDR3 DNA reads TGTGCCAGCAGTTACGACACTGATTCCTACGAGCAGTACTTC. It specifies CASSYDTDSYEQYF.

The rearrangement links TRBV5-1 to TRBJ1-2; D is uncertain. The CDR3 has 14 amino acids. V dropped 2 bases and J dropped 5 bases, with 13 bases sitting between them. Germline V gene sequence: CDR1 SGHRS, CDR2 YFSETQ. CDR3 in DNA: TGCGCCAGCAGCTTAAATGGGCCCGCGTATGGCTACACCTTC. Protein product: CASSLNGPAYGYTF.

The rearrangement uses TRBV29-1 and TRBJ2-7; 8 bases align to TRBD2. V shed 2 bases, J shed 3 bases, and the junction held 0 bases outside the gene matches. The CDR3 contains 12 residues. Germline lookup yields CDR1 SQVTM and CDR2 ANQGSEA. The CDR3 loop is CSVETSGYEQYF. In nucleotides, the CDR3 is TGCAGCGTTGAAACTAGCGGCTACGAGCAGTACTTC.

J is TRBJ2-2 and V is TRBV3-1 (or the pseudogene TRBV3-2); unclear D gene. Germline V gives CDR1 LGHDT, CDR2 YNNKEL (reference sequence). The CDR3 is made up of 15 amino acids. The V gene lost 7 bases and the J gene lost 0 bases, with 12 bases spanning the gap. The CDR3 sequence: CASTHSTANTGELFF. The CDR3, as DNA: TGTGCCAGCACGCACAGCACCGCGAACACCGGGGAGCTGTTTTTT.

The rearrangement uses TRBV24-1 and TRBJ2-7, with TRBD2 as a possible D gene (5 bases). The germline V gene has CDR1 KGHDR and CDR2 SFDVKD. V was cut by 9 bases and J by 4 bases, with 12 bases left in between. The CDR3 is 12 amino acids. The CDR3 coding sequence is TGTGCCACCTTCTCTTCGGGGTACGAGCAGTACTTC. Residues: CATFSSGYEQYF.